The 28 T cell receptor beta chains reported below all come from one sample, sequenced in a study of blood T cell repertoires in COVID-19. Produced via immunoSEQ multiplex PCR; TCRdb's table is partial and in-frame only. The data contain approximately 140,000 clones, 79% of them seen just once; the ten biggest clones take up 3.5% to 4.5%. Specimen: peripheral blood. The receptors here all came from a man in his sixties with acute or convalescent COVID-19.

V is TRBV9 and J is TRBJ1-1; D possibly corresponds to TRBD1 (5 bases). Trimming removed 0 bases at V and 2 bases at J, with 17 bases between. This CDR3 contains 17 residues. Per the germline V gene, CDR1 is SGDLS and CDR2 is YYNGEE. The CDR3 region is CASSVALPETANTEAFF. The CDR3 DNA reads TGTGCCAGCAGCGTAGCACTCCCCGAGACAGCTAACACTGAAGCTTTCTTT.

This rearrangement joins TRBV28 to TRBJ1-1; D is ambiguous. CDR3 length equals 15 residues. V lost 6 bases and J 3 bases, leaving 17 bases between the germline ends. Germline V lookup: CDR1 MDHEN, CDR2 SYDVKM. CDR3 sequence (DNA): TGTGCCAGCAGCCTACCACTATCCGTGGACACTGAAGCTTTCTTT. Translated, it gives CASSLPLSVDTEAFF.

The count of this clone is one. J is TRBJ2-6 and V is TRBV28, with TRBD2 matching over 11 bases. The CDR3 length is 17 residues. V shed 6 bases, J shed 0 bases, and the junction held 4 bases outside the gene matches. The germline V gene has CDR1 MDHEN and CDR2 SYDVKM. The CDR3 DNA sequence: TGTGCCAGCAGCCCAACTAGCGGGAGCTCTGGGGCCAACGTCCTGACTTTC. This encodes CASSPTSGSSGANVLTF.

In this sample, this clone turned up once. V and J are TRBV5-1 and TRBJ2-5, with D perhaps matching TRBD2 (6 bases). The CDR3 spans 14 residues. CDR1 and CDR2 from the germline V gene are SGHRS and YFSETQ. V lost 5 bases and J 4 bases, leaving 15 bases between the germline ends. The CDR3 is CASSGVGSGETQYF. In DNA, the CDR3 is TGCGCCAGCAGTGGGGTGGGTAGCGGAGAGACCCAGTACTTC.

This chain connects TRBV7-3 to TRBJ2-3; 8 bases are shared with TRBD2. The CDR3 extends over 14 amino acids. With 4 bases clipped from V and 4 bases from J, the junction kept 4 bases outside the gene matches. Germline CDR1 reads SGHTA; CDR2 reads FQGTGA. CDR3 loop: CASSSTGLADTQYF. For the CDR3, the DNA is TGTGCCAGCAGCTCCACGGGACTAGCAGATACGCAGTATTTT.

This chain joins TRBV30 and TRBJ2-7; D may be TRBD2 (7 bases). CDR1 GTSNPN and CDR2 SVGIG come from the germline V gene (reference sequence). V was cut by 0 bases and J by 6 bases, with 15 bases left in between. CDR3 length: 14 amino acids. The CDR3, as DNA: TGTGCCTGGAGTGTACTTGGGGGGGGCCGCGAGCAGTACTTC. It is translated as CAWSVLGGGREQYF.

CDR3 sequence (DNA): TGTGCCAGCAGCGTGGGACTAGCGTCCCCAGAGACCCAGTACTTC. Translating it yields CASSVGLASPETQYF. This chain joins TRBV9 and TRBJ2-5; TRBD2 aligns across 10 bases. The ends lost 2 bases at V and 4 bases at J; junction bases unmatched: 5. This CDR3 spans 15 amino acids. Germline CDR1 SGDLS, CDR2 YYNGEE.

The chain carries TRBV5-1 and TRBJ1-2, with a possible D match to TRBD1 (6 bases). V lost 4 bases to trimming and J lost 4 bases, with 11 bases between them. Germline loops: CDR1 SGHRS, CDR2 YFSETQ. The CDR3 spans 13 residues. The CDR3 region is CASSEGTTYGYTF. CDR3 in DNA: TGCGCCAGCAGCGAGGGGACAACCTATGGCTACACCTTC. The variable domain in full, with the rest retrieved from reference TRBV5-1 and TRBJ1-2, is KAGVTQTPRYLIKTRGQQVTLSCSPISGHRSVSWYQQTPGQGLQFLFEYFSETQRNKGNFPGRFSGRQFSNSRSEMNVSTLELGDSALYLCASSEGTTYGYTFGSGTRLTVV.

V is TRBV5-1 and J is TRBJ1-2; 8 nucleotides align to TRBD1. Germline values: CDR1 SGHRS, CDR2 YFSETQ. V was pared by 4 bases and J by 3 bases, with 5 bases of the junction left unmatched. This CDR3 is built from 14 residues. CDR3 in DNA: TGCGCCAGCAGCCTCGGGACAGGCCACTATGGCTACACCTTC. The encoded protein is CASSLGTGHYGYTF.

CDR3 sequence: CASSLGGGQGFSGANVLTF. CDR3 DNA: TGTGCCAGCAGCCTGGGGGGCGGACAGGGATTTTCCGGGGCCAACGTCCTGACTTTC. The chain links TRBV7-9 to TRBJ2-6; 8 positions match TRBD1. The junction had 16 bases not matched to a gene; V was cut back by 5 bases and J by 4 bases. The CDR3 is 19 residues long. CDR1 and CDR2 (germline): SEHNR, FQNEAQ (reference sequence).

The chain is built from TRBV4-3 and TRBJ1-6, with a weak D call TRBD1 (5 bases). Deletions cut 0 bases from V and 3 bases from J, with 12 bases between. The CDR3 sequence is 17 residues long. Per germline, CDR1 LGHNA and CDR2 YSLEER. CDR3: CASSQDPRGVYNSPLHF. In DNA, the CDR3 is TGCGCCAGCAGCCAAGACCCTCGGGGGGTCTATAATTCACCCCTCCACTTT.

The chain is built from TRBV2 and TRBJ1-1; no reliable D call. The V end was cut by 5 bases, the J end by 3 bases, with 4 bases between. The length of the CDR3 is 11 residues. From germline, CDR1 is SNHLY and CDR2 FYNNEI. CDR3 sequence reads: CASSPYTEAFF. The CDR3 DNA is TGTGCCAGCAGTCCCTACACTGAAGCTTTCTTT.

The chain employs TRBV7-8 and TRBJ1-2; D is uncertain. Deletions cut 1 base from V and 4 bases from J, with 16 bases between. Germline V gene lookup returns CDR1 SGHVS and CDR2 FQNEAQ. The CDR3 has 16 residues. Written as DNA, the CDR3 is TGTGCCAGCAGCTTAGGTATCCCGAGGGTGGCCTATGGCTACACCTTC. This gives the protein CASSLGIPRVAYGYTF.

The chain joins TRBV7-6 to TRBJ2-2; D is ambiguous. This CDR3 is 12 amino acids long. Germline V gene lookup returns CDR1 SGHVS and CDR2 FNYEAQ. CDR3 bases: TGTGCGGTAGTAGTCGACACCGGGGAGCTGTTTTTT. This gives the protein CAVVVDTGELFF.

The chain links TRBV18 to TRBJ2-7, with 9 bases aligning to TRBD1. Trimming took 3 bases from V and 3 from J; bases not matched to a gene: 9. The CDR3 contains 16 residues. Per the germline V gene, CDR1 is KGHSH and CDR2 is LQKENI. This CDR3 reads CASSPVPGQGFYEQYF. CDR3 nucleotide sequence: TGTGCCAGCTCACCCGTACCGGGACAGGGTTTCTACGAGCAGTACTTC.

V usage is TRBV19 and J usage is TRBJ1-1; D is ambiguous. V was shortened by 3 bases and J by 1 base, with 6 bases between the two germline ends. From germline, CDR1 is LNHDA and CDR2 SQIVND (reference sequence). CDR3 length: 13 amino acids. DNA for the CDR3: TGTGCCAGTAGTATTCGGGGGAACACTGAAGCTTTCTTT. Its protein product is CASSIRGNTEAFF.

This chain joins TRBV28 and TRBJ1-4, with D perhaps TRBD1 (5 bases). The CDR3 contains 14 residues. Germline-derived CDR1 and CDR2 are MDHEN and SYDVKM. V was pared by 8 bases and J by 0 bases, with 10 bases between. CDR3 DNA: TGTGCCAGCCGAGACAGAGCAACTAATGAAAAACTGTTTTTT. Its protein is CASRDRATNEKLFF.

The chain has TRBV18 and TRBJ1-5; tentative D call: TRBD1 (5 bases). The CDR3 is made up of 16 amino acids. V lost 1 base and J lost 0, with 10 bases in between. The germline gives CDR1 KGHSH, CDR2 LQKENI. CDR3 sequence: CASSPRQQYSNQPQHF. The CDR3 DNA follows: TGTGCCAGCTCACCACGACAGCAATATAGCAATCAGCCCCAGCATTTT.

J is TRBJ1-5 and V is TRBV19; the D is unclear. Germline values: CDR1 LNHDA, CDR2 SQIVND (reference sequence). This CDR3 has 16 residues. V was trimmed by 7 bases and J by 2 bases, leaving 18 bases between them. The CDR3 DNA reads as TGTGCCAGTACCTACGAGGGAGGGTCCGGCAATCAGCCCCAGCATTTT. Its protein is CASTYEGGSGNQPQHF.

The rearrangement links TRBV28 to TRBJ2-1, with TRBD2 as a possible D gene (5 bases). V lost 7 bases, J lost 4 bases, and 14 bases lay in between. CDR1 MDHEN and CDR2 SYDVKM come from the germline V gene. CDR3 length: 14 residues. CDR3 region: CASTNGGGYNEQFF. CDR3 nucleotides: TGTGCCAGCACCAACGGAGGTGGGTACAATGAGCAGTTCTTC.

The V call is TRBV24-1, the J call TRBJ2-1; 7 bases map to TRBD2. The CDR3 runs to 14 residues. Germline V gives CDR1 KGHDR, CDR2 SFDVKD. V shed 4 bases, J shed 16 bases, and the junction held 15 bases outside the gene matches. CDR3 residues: CATSESPGTKSQFF. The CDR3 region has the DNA TGTGCCACCAGTGAATCCCCCGGGACTAAAAGCCAATTCTTC.

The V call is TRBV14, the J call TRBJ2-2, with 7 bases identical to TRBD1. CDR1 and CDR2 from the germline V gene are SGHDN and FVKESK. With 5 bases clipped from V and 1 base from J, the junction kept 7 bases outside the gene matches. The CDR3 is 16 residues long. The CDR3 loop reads CASSALGQVNTGELFF. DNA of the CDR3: TGTGCCAGCAGCGCCCTCGGACAGGTGAACACCGGGGAGCTGTTTTTT.

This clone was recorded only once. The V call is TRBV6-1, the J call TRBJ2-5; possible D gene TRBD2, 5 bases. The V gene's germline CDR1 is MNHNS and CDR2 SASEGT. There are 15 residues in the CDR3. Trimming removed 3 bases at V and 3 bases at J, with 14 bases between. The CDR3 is CASSDTGLRKETQYF. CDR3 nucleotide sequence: TGTGCCAGCAGTGACACGGGGTTAAGAAAAGAGACCCAGTACTTC.

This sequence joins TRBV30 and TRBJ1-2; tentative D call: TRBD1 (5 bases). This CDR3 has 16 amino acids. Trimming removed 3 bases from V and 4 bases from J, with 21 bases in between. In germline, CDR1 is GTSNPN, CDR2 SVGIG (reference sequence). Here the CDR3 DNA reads TGTGCCTGGAGCACCTGGGTGGGGGGACCTGCCTATGGCTACACCTTC. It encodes CAWSTWVGGPAYGYTF. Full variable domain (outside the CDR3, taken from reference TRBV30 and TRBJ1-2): SQTIHQWPATLVQPVGSPLSLECTVEGTSNPNLYWYRQAAGRGLQLLFYSVGIGQISSEVPQNLSASRPQDRQFILSSKKLLLSDSGFYLCAWSTWVGGPAYGYTFGSGTRLTVV.

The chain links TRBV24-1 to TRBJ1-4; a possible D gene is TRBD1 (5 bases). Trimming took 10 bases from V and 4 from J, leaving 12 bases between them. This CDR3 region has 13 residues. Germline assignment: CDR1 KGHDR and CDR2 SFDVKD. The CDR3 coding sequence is TGTGCCACTCAAGGGGATTATAATGAAAAACTGTTTTTT. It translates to CATQGDYNEKLFF.

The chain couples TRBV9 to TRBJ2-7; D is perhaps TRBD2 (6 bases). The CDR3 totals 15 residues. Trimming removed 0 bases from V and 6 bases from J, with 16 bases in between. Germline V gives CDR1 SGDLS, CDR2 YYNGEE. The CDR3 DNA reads TGTGCCAGCAGCGTAGCAGCGGACTACCGGGGCGAGCAGTACTTC. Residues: CASSVAADYRGEQYF.

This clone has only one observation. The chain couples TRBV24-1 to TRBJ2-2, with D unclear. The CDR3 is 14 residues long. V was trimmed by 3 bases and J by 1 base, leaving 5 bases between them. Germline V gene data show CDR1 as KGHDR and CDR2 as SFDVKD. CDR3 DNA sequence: TGTGCCACCAGTGATGGGCGGAACACCGGGGAGCTGTTTTTT. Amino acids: CATSDGRNTGELFF.

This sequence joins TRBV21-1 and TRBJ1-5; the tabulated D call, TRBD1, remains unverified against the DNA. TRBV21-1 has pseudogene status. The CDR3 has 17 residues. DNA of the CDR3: TGTGCCAGCAGCAAAGCGGGCAGGGATCCCCCCGAGAGGCCCCAGCATTTT. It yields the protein CASSKAGRDPPERPQHF.